This T cell receptor (beta chain) was sequenced during a study of cytomegalovirus exposure and HLA in healthy donors (dated by TCRdb to about 2017). For the study in its entirety: An earlier analysis of roughly 630 of the donors reported 250 to 350 Gb of sequence data and some 120 million unique TCR beta sequences from 150 million to 200 million T cells. Roughly 300 gigabases of sequencing data and 70 million to 100 million unique TCR sequences were included in an early release covering about 600 HLA-typed donors. Among the roughly 400 genotyped donors, roughly 80% belonged to the genetic ancestry cluster associated with self-reported Caucasian donors. The study aimed to test whether cataloging public T cell receptors could reveal signatures of past pathogen exposure. Using immunosequencing, the study profiled T cell repertoires from fewer than 700 subjects and related those repertoires to cytomegalovirus serostatus. In addition to the first cohort of around 670 subjects, a separate validation cohort of 130 or so different subjects was used. To predict cytomegalovirus infection status, the study brought together high-throughput TCR immunosequencing, statistical association of individual TCRs with disease status, and machine learning. A later analysis re-analyzed previously published TCR beta repertoires from 650 to 800 donors and added high-resolution HLA genotyping to study TCR occurrence patterns. In the later analysis, no new phenotypic data were used to find candidate immune exposures; instead, reliance was placed on TCR beta sequences and their occurrence across donors. An earlier analysis of 587 of the donors used high-throughput TCR beta sequencing to judge whether each TCR beta V gene segment behaved as functional or pseudogenic. Alongside the repertoire data, information on donor age, sex, ethnicity and CMV serostatus was compiled. In a later genetic analysis, genome-wide SNP genotypes for about 65% of the 666 donors were used, and that subset was treated as a discovery cohort. All discovery cohort repertoires had been generated using a single sequencing platform. Class I and class II HLA loci were covered by the typing at four-digit resolution. The number of donors typed differed by locus, with about 629-640 for A, B, C, DRB1 and DQB1, around 500 for DQA1, over 600 for DPA1, and approximately 470 for DPB1. Roughly five DR-DQ haplotypes were handled as single units for association and clustering, since linkage in the cohort was strong. On average, around 200,000 unique TCR beta nucleotide sequences were sequenced per donor among some 430 genotyped donors of the cohort, with roughly 20% of those sequences being non-productive.

Per the germline V gene, SGDLS is the CDR1 and YYNGEE is the CDR2. From the cysteine through the phenylalanine, the CDR3 covers 14 amino acids. Only CDR3 DNA is held: 42 bases, read in frame from base 1. V was cut back by 4 bases and J by 5 bases, leaving a gap of 10 bases between them. Summary of the overall study and its limitations: Only TCR beta chains were sequenced in this cohort, and the absence of alpha or paired-chain data limited detectable features. Roughly uniform sequencing depth across donors was assumed in presence/absence analyses, although this assumption may not hold. A few of the identified cytomegalovirus-associated TCR beta chains were confirmed in vitro to be specific for cytomegalovirus antigens. Strong co-occurrence of HLA alleles, especially DR and DQ, made assigning TCR associations to individual alleles difficult. It was suggested by the authors that the approach could potentially be generalized to other disease states and immunological phenotypes. The classifier was reported to diagnose cytomegalovirus status with high specificity and sensitivity in both the original and validation cohorts. Correlated functional status among segregating V segments might be attributable to linkage disequilibrium, but an unknown experimental factor could not be ruled out. In a later genetic analysis, a missense DCLRE1C variant was associated with V-gene and J-gene trimming of TCR beta chains, and the association was replicated in an independent cohort. Most TCR sequences were seen in very few donors, while some public TCRs were found in many individuals. According to a later analysis, parvovirus B19, influenza, CMV and Epstein-Barr virus appeared linked to several top co-occurrence clusters. A further reported finding was that TCR beta sequences accurately predicted the HLA-A and HLA-B alleles for most subjects in the first cohort. A cluster of highly shared sequence variants was judged likely to be a technical artifact of the sequencing pipeline. A total of roughly 160 TCR beta chains were listed by the study as associated with cytomegalovirus. Because some donors lacked HLA typing at each locus, the association tests relied only on the typed subset. An earlier analysis of around 500 of the donors showed that most TCR beta V segments appeared in productive rearrangements either about 87% or about 30% of the time, which broadly matched IMGT annotations. A later genetic analysis reported fewer N-insertions in productive TCRs among donors in an Asian-associated ancestry cluster than the roughly 670-donor mean. Specific HLA alleles were associated with roughly 16,000 TCR beta sequences at a false discovery rate of 0.05 in a later analysis. The earlier analysis of 587 of the donors excluded roughly 16 rarely observed V segments, including chromosome 9 orphons, because counts were too low. According to a later analysis, TCR association rates differed among HLA loci, with DRB1 alleles showing the most associated TCRs and HLA-C alleles showing the fewest. In a later analysis, HLA-associated TCR beta chains showed more clonal expansion and lower generation probabilities than non-associated chains that were equally common. Most CMV-associated TCR beta chains appeared to be HLA-restricted in a later analysis, and the HLA associations seemed to be driven largely by CMV exposure. The 87-base-pair reads could not distinguish some IMGT-functional V segments, including TRBV6-2 and TRBV6-3, so those segments were excluded. For the cohort, immune exposure information was limited to CMV serostatus.

With respect to this clone: Which antigen it targets is not known. No much larger clone exists at a distance of one base, and base qualities are not known.

Library creation used the immunoSEQ multiplex PCR assay. The multiplex PCR relied on a mix of 60 forward primers for TCR Vbeta segments and 13 reverse primers for TCR Jbeta segments. Amplification of the CDR3 region of rearranged TCR beta genes was performed with a multiplex PCR assay on genomic DNA. The Illumina HiSeq System was used to sequence the amplified TCR beta libraries as 87-base-pair reads. For the original study's pipeline: A later analysis counted about 80 million unique TCR beta chains across the 640 or so repertoires, and some 11 million of these chains were shared by at least two donors. Raw reads were error-corrected and collapsed into unique sequences with a nearest-neighbor algorithm that merged closely related sequences to remove PCR and sequencing errors. V, D and J gene segments were assigned by aligning CDR3 sequences to IMGT reference sequences. Each retained sequence needed at least a six-nucleotide match to both a V gene segment and a J gene segment. Rearrangements were called productive when the CDR3 lacked stop codons and stayed in frame with V and J; all others were non-productive. Following IMGT convention, CDR3 was defined as the stretch from the second conserved V-encoded cysteine up to the conserved J-encoded phenylalanine. In an earlier analysis of more than 550 of the donors, sequences lacking an unambiguous match to a single V gene segment were excluded. An earlier analysis of a few hundred of the donors classified V segments as functional when productive rearrangements were above 56.7% and as segregating when the standard deviation between donors was above 5%. A statistical classification framework was built for diagnosing cytomegalovirus status from the catalog of TCR beta chain sequences. A later analysis assigned V and J genes by comparing TCR nucleotide sequences with IMGT/GENE-DB human TR gene sequences. Using the TCRdist pipeline, a later analysis assigned CDR3 sequences along with most-parsimonious VDJ recombination scenarios. A later analysis defined each TCR beta chain by its CDR3 amino acid sequence plus V-gene family, and excluded reads lacking a unique V-gene family. A later analysis removed 550 to 700 highly shared, low-generation-probability nucleotide sequences to deal with suspected cross-contamination and a sequencing artifact. A later analysis calculated a clonal expansion index for each public chain from normalized within-repertoire ranks of inferred template counts. A later analysis computed generation probabilities with a VDJ recombination model fitted to out-of-frame rearrangements, and checked the results against IGoR. Hypergeometric tests were used in a later analysis to score TCR-TCR, TCR-HLA and TCR-CMV co-occurrence, with a repertoire-size bias correction applied to the TCR pairs. In a later analysis, false discovery rates were estimated by permuting HLA or CMV assignments 20 times. In a later analysis, co-occurring TCRs were grouped using DBSCAN, and TCRdist sequence similarity was added for clustering within HLA-allele-positive subsets. Co-occurrence clustering excluded repertoires with fewer than 30,000 or more than 120,000 public chains, plus five with anomalous nucleotide sharing. What TCRdb holds here is the immuneACCESS table cut down to in-frame rearrangements. Part of the clones is not present; checked against another copy, under half of the missing clones reflect an unresolved V gene, and the others are unexplained. V and J calls and clone size are as listed in that table; D and trimming were resolved from the DNA. For this sample the table gives about 160,000 clones, of which more than 70% were detected only once. About 1.3% of the sample is held by the ten biggest clonotypes.

The cohort was made up of roughly 670 healthy bone marrow donors. At the time of sampling, all cohort members were nominally healthy, though unrecorded immune exposures were likely present. The donor was CMV seronegative and was included in the group of 352 seronegative cohort members. Every donor gave a peripheral blood sample, and the peripheral blood mononuclear cells from that sample were used for TCR beta sequencing. The Qiagen DNeasy Blood Extraction Kit was used to extract genomic DNA from the blood cell samples. This chain joins TRBV9 to TRBJ1-6; the D gene remains uncertain. This clonotype was obtained from a man aged 60-69 years in good health and CMV-seronegative. The sample comprised PBMCs. The CDR3 region: CASSPGLDNSPLHF. The nucleotides are TGTGCCAGCAGCCCCGGACTGGATAATTCACCCCTCCACTTT.